This TCR beta chain was recovered during a study of Ad26.COV2.S vaccination and SARS-CoV-2 variants. The table came from immunoSEQ multiplex PCR; TCRdb's copy has only in-frame clones and leaves some out. The table has about 440,000 clones, about 92% seen once. Study conclusions and caveats: Vaccine and placebo recipients had similar non-spike TCR breadth. Spike-specific TCR breadth ran higher among vaccine recipients than placebo recipients.

The treatment: roughly 20 received Ad26.COV2.S at low or high dose, single or two shots; several received placebo; per-sample allocation not given. Specimens were obtained on day 63 following the first vaccine or placebo injection. It was an adult aged 18-55 years in Boston who was the donor. The table lists this clone with a count of one. Its specificity is not known. The TCR comes from a person aged 18-60 years who received the Ad26.COV2.S COVID-19 vaccine or a placebo. The source material was peripheral blood, sampled in a trial of Ad26.COV2.S vaccine versus placebo.

In DNA, the CDR3 is TGTACTTACCCCCAGGGCCAGCAGTACTTC. Residues: CTYPQGQQYF. The V call is TRBV7-9, the J call TRBJ2-7; perhaps TRBD1 as D (5 bases). CDR1 SEHNR and CDR2 FQNEAQ come from the germline V gene (reference sequence). The CDR3 covers 10 residues.